Here is one TCR beta chain with its context. No antigen is known for it. No qualities accompany the bases; no much larger clone lies one base away. CD4+CD45RO+CD25- cells were isolated as memory CD4+ T cells. Tregs, naive and memory CD4+ T cells from tumor, blood and ipsilateral draining lymph nodes of 4 or 5 breast cancer patients underwent full-length TCR alpha and beta sequencing. Tumor tissue and lymph nodes from ipsilateral axillary dissection were perfused with PBS, minced and digested with collagenase I and hyaluronidase. A purity exceeding 90% was confirmed by FACS for the sorted cell populations. Full-length TCR variable regions were amplified by 5' RACE PCR with constant-region reverse primers, followed by semi-nested PCR with Nested Universal Primer A. Using the ReliaPrep RNA Cell Miniprep System, total RNA was extracted, and the SMARTer RACE 5'/3' Kit was then used to reverse transcribe the RNA into 5'RACE-ready cDNA. An Illumina MiSeq was used to sequence the full-length TCR alpha and beta libraries, which had been barcoded with multiplex adaptors. In the authors' own workflow: For each of nine subset-tissue groups, sequencing data from the five patients were pooled, and the groups were then compared using unsupervised clustering of TCR gene usage. The Morisita-Horn index was used to calculate repertoire similarity, with shared sequences weighted according to their contribution to each repertoire. TCRdb reprocessed the public reads (quality trimming at Q25 with fastp, clone calling with MiXCR) and kept in-frame beta chains. Here each entry gathers all rows of one CDR3 protein and keeps the most common genes and DNA. TCRdb's processing, not the study's, gives the V and J calls here. Present in this sample are tens of thousands of distinct CDR3 sequences, around 26% of which were seen just once. Roughly 3.3% of the sample is in the top ten clones.

The data originate from a study (dated by TCRdb to 2013 to 2016). Regarding the complete study: The study examined whether tumor-infiltrating Tregs in breast cancer are drawn from blood Tregs or arise in situ by conversion from other CD4+ T cell subsets. General conclusions and limits of the study: The TCR gene usage of tumor memory CD4+ T cells clustered together with blood and lymph node memory CD4+ cells and with lymph node naive CD4+ cells. The greatest overlap of tumor-infiltrating Treg TCR alpha and beta sequences was with tumor naive CD4+ T cells, followed next by blood naive CD4+ T cells. Rather than covering whole repertoires, validation in the larger cohort was restricted to a single TCR beta V-J rearrangement.

The source material was tumor-infiltrating memory CD4+ T cells sorted from the breast tumor. Per the publication, the cell subset or site label means: memory CD4+ T cells, CD4+CD45RO+CD25-. The TCR was taken from a female donor with breast cancer.

The DNA sequence is as follows: TGTGCCATCTCTCTGGGGGCAAACCAAGAGACCCAGTACTTC. Translated, this gives CAISLGANQETQYF. The chain is assembled from TRBV10-3 and TRBJ2-5; TRBD1 is a weak D gene call, 6 bases matching. Reading from cysteine to phenylalanine, the CDR3 counts 14 amino acids. This entry keeps only the CDR3 DNA: 42 bases, framed from base 1. Trimming at the junction amounts to 8 bases on V and 0 bases on J, and the germline ends lie 13 bases apart. The germline V gene provides CDR1 ENHRY and CDR2 SYGVKD.